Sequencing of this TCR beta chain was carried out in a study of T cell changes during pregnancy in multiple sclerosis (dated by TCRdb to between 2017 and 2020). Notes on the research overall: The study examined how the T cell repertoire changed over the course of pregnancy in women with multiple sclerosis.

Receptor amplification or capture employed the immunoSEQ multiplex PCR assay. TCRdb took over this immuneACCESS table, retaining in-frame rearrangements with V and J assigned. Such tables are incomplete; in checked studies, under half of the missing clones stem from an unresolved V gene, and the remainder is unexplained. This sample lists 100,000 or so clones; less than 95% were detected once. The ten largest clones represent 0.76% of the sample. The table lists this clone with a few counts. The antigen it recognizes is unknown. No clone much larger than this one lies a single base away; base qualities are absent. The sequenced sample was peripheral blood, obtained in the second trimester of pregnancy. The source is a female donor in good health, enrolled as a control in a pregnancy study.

The CDR3 reads CASSPRPPGQGDQPQHF. At the DNA level, the sequence is TGTGCCAGCAGCCCCCGTCCCCCGGGACAGGGGGATCAGCCCCAGCATTTT. The V and J genes are TRBV7-2 and TRBJ1-5; 11 of the junction bases match TRBD1. From cysteine to phenylalanine, the CDR3 is 17 amino acids long. Just CDR3 DNA is preserved here, 51 bases in frame from base 1. Ends trimmed: V by 5 bases, J by 5 bases; bases unmatched to a gene: 11. The germline V gene provides CDR1 SGHTA and CDR2 FQGNSA.